These T cell receptor beta chains were read from a single sample in a study of beta chain features in type 1 diabetes. TCRdb's table, derived via immunoSEQ multiplex PCR, lists solely in-frame clones and lacks some. The sample has under 300,000 clones, 11% seen once. The sample taken for sequencing was naive CD4+ T cells from blood. Receptors were obtained from a man younger than 40 with type 1 diabetes. The CDR3 runs from the conserved cysteine through the conserved F or W. A D gene is named only where the DNA matches it firmly.

d_call v_call cdr3_aa
NA TRBV5-1 CASRDNYNEQFF
NA TRBV21-1 CAIYRVFYGYTF
TRBD1 TRBV30 CAWTSGGGAIGKGYTF
TRBD1 TRBV9 CASSETGTGLNEQFF
NA TRBV7-9 CASSLGPGFATYEQYF
NA TRBV2 CASSEGQAETQYF
NA TRBV5-1 CASKTGGGGDEQYF
TRBD2 TRBV7-2 CASSLRRGAADTQYF
NA TRBV11-2 CASSFLNEKLFF
NA TRBV5-1 CASSGGPGTLSNEQFF
TRBD2 TRBV6-5 CASSSPGLAVRETQYF
NA TRBV15 CATSRWAAGANVLTF
NA TRBV6-6 CASSYLDQPQHF
NA TRBV14 CASSHTAGQYF
TRBD1 TRBV18 CASSPWTGANTEAFF
NA TRBV23-1 CASSPRSNYEQYF